The rows below give T cell receptor beta chains drawn from one sample of a study of cytomegalovirus exposure and HLA in healthy donors. This table comes from immunoSEQ multiplex PCR, and its TCRdb copy is limited to in-frame clones, with some not included. The sample records approximately 100,000 clones, 65% to 90% being singletons. Sequences were obtained from PBMCs. The source is a man aged 50 or older in good health and CMV-seronegative. CDR3s include the opening cysteine and the closing phenylalanine or tryptophan. A D gene is named only where the DNA matches it firmly. Clone size is not always given. Where it is, it says once, few, many or a class for expanded clones.

j_call v_call clone_size d_call cdr3_aa cdr3_nt
TRBJ1-2 TRBV7-9 NA TRBD1 CSSSLGGKGYTF TGTTCCAGCAGCTTAGGGGGCAAGGGCTACACCTTC
TRBJ2-1 TRBV5-1 NA NA CASSFGQSSSYNEQFF TGCGCCAGCAGCTTCGGACAGTCTAGCTCCTACAATGAGCAGTTCTTC
TRBJ1-2 TRBV10-3 NA TRBD1 CAIRPGTGVYGYTF TGTGCCATCAGACCCGGGACAGGGGTCTATGGCTACACCTTC
TRBJ1-1 TRBV19 NA NA CATTSGISGTEAFF TGTGCCACTACCTCGGGGATTTCGGGTACTGAAGCTTTCTTT
TRBJ2-6 TRBV7-6 NA NA CASSFRVSGANVLTF TGTGCCAGCAGCTTCAGGGTCTCTGGGGCCAACGTCCTGACTTTC
TRBJ1-5 TRBV2 few NA CASSPISGKPQHF TGTGCCAGCAGTCCTATATCGGGGAAGCCCCAGCATTTT
TRBJ1-2 TRBV15 once NA CATTPVGNYGYTF TGTGCCACCACGCCCGTCGGGAACTATGGCTACACCTTC
TRBJ1-3 TRBV29-1 once NA CSVESGTSGNTVYF TGCAGCGTTGAATCCGGGACTTCTGGAAACACCGTATATTTT
TRBJ2-3 TRBV10-3 NA NA CATLGGDTQYF TGTGCCACCTTGGGAGGAGATACGCAGTATTTT
TRBJ2-5 TRBV10-2 NA NA CASSDLVPETQYF TGCGCCAGCAGTGATCTAGTTCCTGAGACCCAGTACTTC
TRBJ2-7 TRBV4-3 NA TRBD2 CASSQDRGSGAYEQYF TGCGCCAGCAGCCAAGATCGGGGTAGCGGGGCCTACGAGCAGTACTTC
TRBJ1-5 TRBV7-9 NA NA CASSLGSGQPQHF TGTGCCAGCAGCTTAGGGTCGGGTCAGCCCCAGCATTTT
TRBJ1-5 TRBV6-1 once NA CASSEVWTGDQPQHF TGTGCCAGCAGTGAAGTTTGGACGGGAGATCAGCCCCAGCATTTT
TRBJ2-1 TRBV7-9 NA TRBD2 CASSVGLAGDSRSYNEQFF TGTGCCAGCAGCGTGGGACTAGCGGGTGATAGTCGCTCCTACAATGAGCAGTTCTTC
TRBJ1-3 TRBV7-2 few NA CASSNRGASGNTIYF TGTGCCAGCAGTAATCGGGGGGCGTCTGGAAACACCATATATTTT
TRBJ1-1 TRBV11-3 NA TRBD1 CASSPTGANTEAFF TGTGCCAGCAGCCCGACAGGGGCGAACACTGAAGCTTTCTTT
TRBJ2-3 TRBV19 NA TRBD1 CASSPGQWATDTQYF TGTGCCAGTTCCCCGGGACAGTGGGCAACAGATACGCAGTATTTT
TRBJ1-2 TRBV27 NA NA CASSLLGVYGYTF TGTGCCAGCAGTTTGTTAGGGGTCTATGGCTACACCTTC
TRBJ2-1 TRBV6-1 NA TRBD1 CASSGQGGTEQFF TGTGCCAGCAGTGGACAGGGGGGGACTGAGCAGTTCTTC
TRBJ2-2 TRBV7-9 NA NA CALYSPKGRGTGELFF TGTGCCCTATACTCCCCGAAGGGGCGGGGCACCGGGGAGCTGTTTTTT
TRBJ2-5 TRBV5-6 NA NA CASSEIWRRTTETQYF TGTGCCAGCAGCGAGATCTGGCGGAGAACTACAGAGACCCAGTACTTC
TRBJ1-2 TRBV11-3 NA TRBD1 CASSYIRTGPYGYTF TGTGCCAGCAGCTACATACGGACAGGACCCTATGGCTACACCTTC
TRBJ2-5 TRBV7-6 NA NA CASSFGGLQETQYF TGTGCCAGCAGCTTCGGGGGATTGCAAGAGACCCAGTACTTC
TRBJ2-3 TRBV6-1 NA TRBD1 CASSSTGYTQYF TGTGCCAGCAGCTCGACAGGGTACACGCAGTATTTT
TRBJ1-6 TRBV7-9 NA NA CASSENSPLHF TGTGCCAGCAGTGAGAATTCACCCCTCCACTTT
TRBJ1-6 TRBV30 NA NA CASGSSYNSPLHF TGTGCCTCGGGGAGCTCCTATAATTCACCCCTCCACTTT
TRBJ2-3 TRBV5-1 NA NA CASSSLPTDTQYF TGCGCCAGCAGTTCCCTCCCCACAGATACGCAGTATTTT
TRBJ1-1 TRBV10-1 NA NA CASRETGNTEAFF TGCGCCAGCAGGGAGACAGGGAACACTGAAGCTTTCTTT
TRBJ2-2 TRBV9 NA TRBD2 CASSVDWGGGNTGELFF TGTGCCAGCAGCGTTGATTGGGGCGGGGGAAACACCGGGGAGCTGTTTTTT
TRBJ2-5 TRBV7-2 NA TRBD1 CASSLRQGQETQYF TGTGCCAGCAGCTTAAGACAGGGGCAAGAGACCCAGTACTTC
TRBJ2-1 TRBV11-2 NA TRBD2 CASRRLAGGSDEQFF TGTGCCAGCAGGCGATTAGCGGGGGGCTCGGATGAGCAGTTCTTC
TRBJ2-2 TRBV9 NA NA CASSVGRQNTGELFF TGTGCCAGCAGCGTAGGCAGACAGAACACCGGGGAGCTGTTTTTT
TRBJ1-2 TRBV7-2 NA NA CASSLGGENIYGYTF TGTGCCAGCAGCTTAGGGGGGGAAAATATCTATGGCTACACCTTC
TRBJ1-1 TRBV7-9 NA NA CASSFQIEAFF TGTGCCAGCAGCTTTCAGATTGAAGCTTTCTTT
TRBJ2-2 TRBV5-1 NA TRBD1 CASSNDRVNTGELFF TGCGCCAGCAGCAACGACAGGGTGAACACCGGGGAGCTGTTTTTT
TRBJ2-5 TRBV10-3 NA TRBD1 CAISARDRGRETQYF TGTGCCATCAGTGCGAGGGACAGGGGGAGAGAGACCCAGTACTTC